One sample yielded the 3 T cell receptor beta chains listed below, sequenced in a study of cytomegalovirus exposure and HLA in healthy donors. Sequencing used immunoSEQ multiplex PCR; TCRdb keeps in-frame clones, though not all of them. This sample has 140,000 to 150,000 clones, with 94% found just once. Material for sequencing was PBMCs. The receptors originated from a man between 18 and 29 years old in good health and CMV-seropositive.

The genes are TRBV11-2 and TRBJ1-1; maybe TRBD1 (5 bases). From germline, CDR1 is SGHAT and CDR2 FQNNGV. This CDR3 is built from 14 residues. V was cut by 5 bases and J by 2 bases, with 12 bases left in between. The CDR3 coding sequence is TGTGCCAGCAGCCCATGGGGCAGAAACACTGAAGCTTTCTTT. Amino acid sequence: CASSPWGRNTEAFF.

The chain links TRBV29-1 to TRBJ2-5; no clear D. Germline V gene lookup returns CDR1 SQVTM and CDR2 ANQGSEA. Between the trimmed V and J ends, which lost 6 bases and 0 bases, there was a span of 8 bases. There are 12 residues in the CDR3. CDR3 in DNA: TGCAGCGTCGACGACTACCAAGAGACCCAGTACTTC. Protein product: CSVDDYQETQYF.

V gene TRBV27 combines with J gene TRBJ2-1; perhaps TRBD1 as D (6 bases). Trimming shortened V by 5 bases and J by 4 bases, and 9 bases separated the two germline ends. Germline CDR1 reads MNHEY; CDR2 reads SMNVEV (reference sequence). The CDR3 has 13 residues. The CDR3 sequence: CASSRTVYNEQFF. The CDR3 DNA reads TGTGCCAGCAGTCGGACAGTATACAATGAGCAGTTCTTC.